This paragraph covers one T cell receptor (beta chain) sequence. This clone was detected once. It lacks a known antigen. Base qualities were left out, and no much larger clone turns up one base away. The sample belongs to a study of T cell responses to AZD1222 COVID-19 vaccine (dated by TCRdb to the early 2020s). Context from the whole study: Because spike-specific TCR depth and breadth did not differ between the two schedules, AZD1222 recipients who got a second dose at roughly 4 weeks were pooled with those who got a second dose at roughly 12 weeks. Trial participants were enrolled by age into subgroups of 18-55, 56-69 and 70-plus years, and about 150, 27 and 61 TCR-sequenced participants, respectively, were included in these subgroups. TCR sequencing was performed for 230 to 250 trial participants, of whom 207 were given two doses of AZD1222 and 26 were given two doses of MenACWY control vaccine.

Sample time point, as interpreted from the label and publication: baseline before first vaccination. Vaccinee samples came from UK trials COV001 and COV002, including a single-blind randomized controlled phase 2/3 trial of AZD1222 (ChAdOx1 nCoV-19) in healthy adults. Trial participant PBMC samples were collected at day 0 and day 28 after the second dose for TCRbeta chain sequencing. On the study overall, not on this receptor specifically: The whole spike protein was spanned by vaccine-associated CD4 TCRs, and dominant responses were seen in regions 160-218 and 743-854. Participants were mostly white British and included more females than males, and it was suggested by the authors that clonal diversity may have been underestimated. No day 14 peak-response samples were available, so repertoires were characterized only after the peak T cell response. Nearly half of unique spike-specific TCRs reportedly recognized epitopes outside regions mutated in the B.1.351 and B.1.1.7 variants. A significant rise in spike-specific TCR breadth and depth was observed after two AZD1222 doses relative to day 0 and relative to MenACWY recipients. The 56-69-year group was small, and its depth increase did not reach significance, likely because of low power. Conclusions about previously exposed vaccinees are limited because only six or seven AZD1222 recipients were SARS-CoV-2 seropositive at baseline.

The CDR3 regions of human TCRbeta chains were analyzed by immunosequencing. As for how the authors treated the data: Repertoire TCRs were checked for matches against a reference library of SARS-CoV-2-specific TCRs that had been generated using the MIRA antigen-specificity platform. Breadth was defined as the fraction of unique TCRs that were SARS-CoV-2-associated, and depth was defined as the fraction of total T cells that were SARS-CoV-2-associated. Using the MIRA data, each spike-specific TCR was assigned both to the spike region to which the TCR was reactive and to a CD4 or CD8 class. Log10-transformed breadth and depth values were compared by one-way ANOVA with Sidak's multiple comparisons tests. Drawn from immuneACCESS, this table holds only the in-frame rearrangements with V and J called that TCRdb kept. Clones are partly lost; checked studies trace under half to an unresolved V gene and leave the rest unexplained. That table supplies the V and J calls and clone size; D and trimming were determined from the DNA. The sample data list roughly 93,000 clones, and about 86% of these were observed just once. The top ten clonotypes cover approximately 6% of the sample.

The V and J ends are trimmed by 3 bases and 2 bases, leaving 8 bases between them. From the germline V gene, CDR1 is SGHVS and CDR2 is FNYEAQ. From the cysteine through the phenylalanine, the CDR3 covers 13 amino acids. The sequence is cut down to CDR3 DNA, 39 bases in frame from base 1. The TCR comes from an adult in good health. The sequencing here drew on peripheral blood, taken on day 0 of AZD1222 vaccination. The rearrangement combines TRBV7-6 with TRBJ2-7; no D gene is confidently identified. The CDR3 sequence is CASSLAGPYEQYF. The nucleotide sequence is TGTGCCAGCAGCTTGGCCGGGCCCTACGAGCAGTACTTC.